The 17 T cell receptor beta chains below come from one sample, sequenced in a study of chemoradiotherapy in HPV16-positive cancers. Here immunoSEQ multiplex PCR was the method, and the copy in TCRdb shows in-frame clones only, minus some. Among 40,000 to 65,000 clones listed, over 85% were seen once. The sample here was blood, taken from a patient who underwent chemoradiotherapy. These TCRs come from a human donor with HPV-associated anogenital cancer.

The chain is built from TRBV30 and TRBJ1-6; possible D gene TRBD1, 5 bases. The CDR3 covers 17 residues. Trimming took off 0 bases at V and 7 bases at J, with 19 bases between the two ends. The germline V gene encodes CDR1 GTSNPN and CDR2 SVGIG (reference sequence). CDR3 sequence: CAWSVYGGSPGNSPLHF. The CDR3 nucleotides are TGTGCCTGGAGTGTATACGGGGGATCACCGGGAAATTCACCCCTCCACTTT.

The chain links TRBV5-1 to TRBJ2-1; 13 bases agree with TRBD2. The V gene's germline CDR1 is SGHRS and CDR2 YFSETQ. CDR3 length: 15 residues. V was pared by 3 bases and J by 5 bases, with 2 bases of the junction left unmatched. The CDR3 region has the DNA TGCGCCAGCAGCTGGACTAGCGGGAGAGACAATGAGCAGTTCTTC. As protein: CASSWTSGRDNEQFF.

V gene TRBV30 combines with J gene TRBJ1-5; TRBD1 matches at 12 bases. Germline V gives CDR1 GTSNPN, CDR2 SVGIG (reference sequence). The CDR3 consists of 23 residues. Trimming removed 1 base from V and 0 bases from J; junction bases left unmatched: 22. Here the CDR3 reads CAWSEGWGQGADVLRYSNQPQHF. CDR3 nucleotide sequence: TGTGCCTGGAGTGAGGGGTGGGGACAGGGGGCGGATGTCCTCCGATATAGCAATCAGCCCCAGCATTTT.

The V and J genes are TRBV6-5 and TRBJ1-2; 9 bases fit TRBD1. The CDR3 runs to 15 residues. Germline CDR1 is MNHEY and CDR2 is SVGAGI. Trimming at V came to 4 bases and at J to 1 base, leaving 4 bases not matched to a gene. CDR3 in amino acids: CASSSWTGVNYGYTF. The CDR3 DNA reads TGTGCCAGCAGTTCCTGGACAGGGGTTAACTATGGCTACACCTTC.

This clone was observed a few times. The chain couples TRBV25-1 to TRBJ2-3, with 11 bases lining up with TRBD2. This CDR3 is built from 15 residues. Germline V CDR1 and CDR2: MGHDK, SYGVNS. V trimming: 10 bases; J trimming: 3 bases; junction bases outside the gene matches: 9. The CDR3 bases are TGTGCCACCAAAGCTACTAGCGGGGGAACAGATACGCAGTATTTT. Amino acid sequence: CATKATSGGTDTQYF.

This sequence joins TRBV5-1 and TRBJ2-1; TRBD2 agrees at 13 bases. J lost 7 bases, V lost 5 bases, and 9 bases had no gene match. The CDR3 has 16 amino acids. The germline V gene encodes CDR1 SGHRS and CDR2 YFSETQ. CDR3 sequence (DNA): TGCGCCAGCAGACAGCTTGGACTAGCGGGGGATAATGAGCAGTTCTTC. Its protein is CASRQLGLAGDNEQFF. Full variable domain (remainder filled in from reference TRBV5-1 and TRBJ2-1): KAGVTQTPRYLIKTRGQQVTLSCSPISGHRSVSWYQQTPGQGLQFLFEYFSETQRNKGNFPGRFSGRQFSNSRSEMNVSTLELGDSALYLCASRQLGLAGDNEQFFGPGTRLTVL.

V gene TRBV5-4 combines with J gene TRBJ2-1; a weak D match, TRBD1 (6 bases). Trimming pared 5 bases from V and 2 bases from J, leaving 14 bases between. Germline CDR1 reads SGHNT; CDR2 reads YYREEE (reference sequence). The CDR3 is 15 residues long. CDR3 protein: CASSLSGQTYNEQFF. In DNA form, the CDR3 reads TGTGCCAGCAGTCTCTCCGGACAGACCTACAATGAGCAGTTCTTC.

The chain has TRBV19 and TRBJ2-2, with 8 bases aligning to TRBD1. The CDR3 extends over 18 amino acids. V was clipped by 5 bases and J by 0 bases; unmatched bases: 11. Germline CDR1 reads LNHDA; CDR2 reads SQIVND (reference sequence). CDR3 in amino acids: CASSPQFRTGTNTGELFF. CDR3 coding DNA: TGTGCCAGTAGTCCTCAATTTAGGACAGGGACGAACACCGGGGAGCTGTTTTTT.

The chain uses TRBV9 and TRBJ2-2; 7 positions agree with TRBD1. This CDR3 is 14 amino acids long. Trimming took 4 bases from V and 12 from J; bases not matched to a gene: 12. Germline loops: CDR1 SGDLS, CDR2 YYNGEE. The CDR3 DNA reads TGTGCCAGCAGCTCGGAAGGGGGCTTGGGAAAGCTGTTTTTT. Translated: CASSSEGGLGKLFF.

CDR3: CASSLEPTGVNEQFF. DNA of the CDR3: TGTGCCAGCAGCTTAGAACCGACAGGAGTCAATGAGCAGTTCTTC. The gene calls are TRBV5-4 and TRBJ2-1; D perhaps matches TRBD1 (6 bases). This CDR3 is 15 amino acids long. V gave up 2 bases and J gave up 6 bases, with 15 bases separating them. CDR1 is SGHNT, CDR2 YYREEE, per germline (reference sequence).

The chain carries TRBV4-3 and TRBJ1-1; possibly TRBD1 for D (6 bases). The CDR3 has 15 residues. Trimming took off 0 bases at V and 4 bases at J, with 12 bases between the two ends. In germline, CDR1 is LGHNA, CDR2 YSLEER. The chain's CDR3 is CASSQDAQGFTEAFF. The CDR3 nucleotides read TGCGCCAGCAGCCAAGATGCACAGGGCTTCACTGAAGCTTTCTTT.

V usage is TRBV19 and J usage is TRBJ2-5; perhaps TRBD1 as D (6 bases). The CDR3 totals 15 residues. Germline CDR1 is LNHDA and CDR2 is SQIVND (reference sequence). Trimming pared 3 bases from V and 5 bases from J, leaving 16 bases between. The CDR3 reads CASSIRPTGRETQYF. In nucleotides, the CDR3 is TGTGCCAGTAGTATCCGACCGACAGGTCGGGAGACCCAGTACTTC.

The chain joins TRBV6-5 to TRBJ2-3; 8 bases are a match to TRBD2. The V gene end was trimmed by 4 bases and the J gene end by 2 bases; junction bases not matched to a gene: 5. The CDR3 has 15 amino acids. Per germline, CDR1 MNHEY and CDR2 SVGAGI. The CDR3 protein is CASSFGLALTDTQYF. CDR3 DNA: TGTGCCAGCAGTTTCGGACTAGCCCTCACAGATACGCAGTATTTT.

The chain carries TRBV7-2 and TRBJ2-5; no clear D. Germline CDR1 and CDR2: SGHTA and FQGNSA. This CDR3 comprises 15 residues. The V end was cut by 5 bases, the J end by 4 bases, with 17 bases between. The CDR3 is CASSPYIGRGETQYF. The CDR3, as DNA: TGTGCCAGCAGCCCCTACATCGGACGAGGAGAGACCCAGTACTTC.

This sequence joins TRBV5-1 and TRBJ2-7, with TRBD1 as a possible D gene (6 bases). This CDR3 is built from 16 residues. V shed 4 bases and J shed 0 bases, with 17 bases lying between them. CDR1 is SGHRS, CDR2 YFSETQ, per germline. The CDR3 DNA reads as TGCGCCAGCAGCGTGACAGGTCCCCCTTCCTCCTACGAGCAGTACTTC. This codes for CASSVTGPPSSYEQYF.

V and J are TRBV29-1 and TRBJ1-6, with 7 bases fitting TRBD1. The CDR3 spans 13 residues. CDR1 is SQVTM and CDR2 is ANQGSEA in the germline V gene. The ends lost 6 bases at V and 6 bases at J; junction bases unmatched: 5. In nucleotides, the CDR3 is TGCAGCGTCGGGACAGAGGCTAATTCACCCCTCCACTTT. As protein: CSVGTEANSPLHF.

The rearrangement links TRBV6-5 to TRBJ1-6, with a weak D call TRBD1 (6 bases). The CDR3 is 14 residues long. V was cut by 5 bases and J by 9 bases, with 14 bases left in between. CDR1 and CDR2 from the germline V gene are MNHEY and SVGAGI. In DNA form, the CDR3 reads TGTGCCAGCAGTCCCGGTACAGGGTTTTCACCCCTCCACTTT. This translates into CASSPGTGFSPLHF.